These 2 T cell receptor beta chains originate from one sample sequenced in a study of blood T cell repertoires in COVID-19. The assay was immunoSEQ multiplex PCR, and TCRdb's table has in-frame clones only and misses some. This sample has about 190,000 clones, with approximately 90% found just once. The sample consisted of peripheral blood. The receptors derive from a middle-aged woman who had recovered from COVID-19.

This chain connects TRBV7-3 to TRBJ2-1; 10 bases match TRBD2. The germline CDR1 and CDR2 sequences are SGHTA and FQGTGA. J lost 5 bases, V lost 2 bases, and 6 bases had no gene match. The CDR3 is 16 amino acids. The CDR3 nucleotides read TGTGCCAGCAGCTTAGGGCCTAGCGGGAGTGACAATGAGCAGTTCTTC. The encoded protein is CASSLGPSGSDNEQFF.

The J gene is TRBJ2-2, the V gene TRBV11-2; possibly TRBD1 for D (6 bases). Trimming took 7 bases from V and 0 from J, leaving 9 bases between them. CDR3 length: 14 amino acids. Germline CDR1 SGHAT, CDR2 FQNNGV. The CDR3 region is CASTGQTNTGELFF. DNA for the CDR3: TGTGCCAGCACCGGACAGACGAACACCGGGGAGCTGTTTTTT.